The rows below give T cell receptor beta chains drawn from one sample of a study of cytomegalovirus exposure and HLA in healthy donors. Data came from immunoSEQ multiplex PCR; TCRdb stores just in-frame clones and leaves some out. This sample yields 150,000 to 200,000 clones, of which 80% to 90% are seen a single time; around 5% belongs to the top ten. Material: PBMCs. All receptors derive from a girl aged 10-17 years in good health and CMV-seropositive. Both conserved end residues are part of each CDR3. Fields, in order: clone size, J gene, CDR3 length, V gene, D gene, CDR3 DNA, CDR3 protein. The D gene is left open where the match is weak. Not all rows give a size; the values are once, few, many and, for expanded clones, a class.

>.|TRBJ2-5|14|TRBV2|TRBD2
TGTGCCAGCCGAACTAGCGGGGACCAAGAGACCCAGTACTTC
CASRTSGDQETQYF
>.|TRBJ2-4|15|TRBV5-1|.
TGCGCCAGCAGCCCTTATTTGGGGGCCAAAAACATTCGGTACTTC
CASSPYLGAKNIRYF
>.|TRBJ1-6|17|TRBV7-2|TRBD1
TGTGCCAGCAGCTTATTGGTTCCGGGACAGGGAAATTCACCCCTCCACTTT
CASSLLVPGQGNSPLHF
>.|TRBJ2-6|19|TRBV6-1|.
TGTGCCAGCAGTGAAGATGGAGGGGAAGTAACGGCTGGGGCCAACGTCCTGACTTTC
CASSEDGGEVTAGANVLTF
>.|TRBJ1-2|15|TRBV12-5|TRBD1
TGTGCTAGTGGGACCGGGACAGTGTCTAACTATGGCTACACCTTC
CASGTGTVSNYGYTF
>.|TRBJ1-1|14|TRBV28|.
TGTGCCAGCAGCGCCAGACAGGTCTCAAGGGGAGCTTTCTTT
CASSARQVSRGAFF
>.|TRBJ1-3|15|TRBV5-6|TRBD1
TGTGCCAGCAGCTGGGGACAGGGAGCTGGAAACACCATATATTTT
CASSWGQGAGNTIYF
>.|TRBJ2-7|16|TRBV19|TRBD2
TGTGCCAGTAGCCTGGGACTAGCGGGGGCCGCCTACGAGCAGTACTTC
CASSLGLAGAAYEQYF
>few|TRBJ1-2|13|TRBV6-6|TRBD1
TGTGCCAGCAGCCCACAGGGGCGTGGAGGCTACACCTTC
CASSPQGRGGYTF
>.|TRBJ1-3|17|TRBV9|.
TGTGCCAGCAGCGTAGAAGGGGCAGGACTATCGGGAAACACCATATATTTT
CASSVEGAGLSGNTIYF
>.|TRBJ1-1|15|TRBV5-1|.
TGCGCCAGCAGCTTGTCACGGACAGCGAACACTGAAGCTTTCTTT
CASSLSRTANTEAFF
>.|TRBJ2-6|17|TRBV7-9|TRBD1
TGTGCCAGCAGCAAGGGACAGGACTACTCTGGGGCCAACGTCCTGACTTTC
CASSKGQDYSGANVLTF
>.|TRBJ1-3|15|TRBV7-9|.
TGTGCCAGCAGCGCCCAGGGGACCTCGGGCAACACCATATATTTT
CASSAQGTSGNTIYF
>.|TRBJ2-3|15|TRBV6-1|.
TGTGCCAGCAGTGAGGGACACTTTAGCACAGATACGCAGTATTTT
CASSEGHFSTDTQYF
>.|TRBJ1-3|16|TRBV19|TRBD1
TGTGCCAGTAGTACCGACAGGGGAGAGCCTGGAAACACCATATATTTT
CASSTDRGEPGNTIYF
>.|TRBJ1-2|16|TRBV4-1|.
TGCGCCAGCAGCCAAGTCGTTAGTCCGGCTAACTATGGCTACACCTTC
CASSQVVSPANYGYTF
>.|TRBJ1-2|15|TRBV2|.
TGTGCCAGCAGTGAAGCTCAGACAAGCAGCTATGGCTACACCTTC
CASSEAQTSSYGYTF
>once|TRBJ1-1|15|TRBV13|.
TGTGCCAGCAGCCCCACCCGACCGGGTGCGGGTGAAGCTTTCTTT
CASSPTRPGAGEAFF
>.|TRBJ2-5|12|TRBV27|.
TGTGCCAGCAGCCCCTCATACGGGACCCAGTACTTC
CASSPSYGTQYF
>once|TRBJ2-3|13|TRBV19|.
TGTGCCAGTAGGCCATTGACTGTTAATACGCAGTATTTT
CASRPLTVNTQYF
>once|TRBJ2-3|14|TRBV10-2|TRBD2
TGCGCCAGCAGTAGCGGGGGCCTCACAGATACGCAGTATTTT
CASSSGGLTDTQYF
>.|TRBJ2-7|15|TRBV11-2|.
TGTGCCAGCAGCTTAAACTGGAGCGGGTCCTACGAGCAGTACTTC
CASSLNWSGSYEQYF
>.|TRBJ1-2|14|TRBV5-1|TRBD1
TGCGCCAGCCTCCCGGACAGGCGATCCTATGGCTACACCTTC
CASLPDRRSYGYTF
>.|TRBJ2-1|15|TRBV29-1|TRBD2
TGCAGCGTTGAATCTCCTAGCGGATCCTACAATGAGCAGTTCTTC
CSVESPSGSYNEQFF
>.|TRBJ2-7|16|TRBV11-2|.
TGTGCCAGCAGCACACCAGTAGGAGAGGGCTCCTACGAGCAGTACTTC
CASSTPVGEGSYEQYF
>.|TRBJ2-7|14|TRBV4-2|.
TGTGCCAGCAGCCAAAGGAGGGCAGGTTACGAGCAGTACTTC
CASSQRRAGYEQYF
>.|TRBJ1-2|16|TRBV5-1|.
TGCGCCAGCAGCCCATATACGGACAGCTCCCGCTATGGCTACACCTTC
CASSPYTDSSRYGYTF
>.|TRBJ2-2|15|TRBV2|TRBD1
TGTGCCAGCAGCCTAAAGGGACAGGGGACCGGGGAGCTGTTTTTT
CASSLKGQGTGELFF
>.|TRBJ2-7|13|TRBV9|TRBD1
TGTGCCAGCAGCCCTAGCCAGGGGGCTGAGCAGTACTTC
CASSPSQGAEQYF
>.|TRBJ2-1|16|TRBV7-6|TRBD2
TGTGCCAGCAGCTTAAGGGCGGGGGGCGACTACAATGAGCAGTTCTTC
CASSLRAGGDYNEQFF
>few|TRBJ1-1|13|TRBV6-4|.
TGTGCCAGCTCCGCCCTAGGGGGCACTGAAGCTTTCTTT
CASSALGGTEAFF
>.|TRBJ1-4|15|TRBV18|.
TGTGCCAGCTCACAAAACAGGGTTTATAATGAAAAACTGTTTTTT
CASSQNRVYNEKLFF
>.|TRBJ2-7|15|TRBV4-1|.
TGCGCCAGCAGCCAGATAGCGCGTTTCACCTACGAGCAGTACTTC
CASSQIARFTYEQYF
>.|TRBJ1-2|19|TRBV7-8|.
TGTGCCAGCAGCTTAGAAAGTTGGGGCCTTGAGGTACAAATCTATGGCTACACCTTC
CASSLESWGLEVQIYGYTF
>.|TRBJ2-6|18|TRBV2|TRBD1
TGTGCCAGCAAGGCGAGGGGACAGGGGGCCTCTGGGGCCAACGTCCTGACTTTC
CASKARGQGASGANVLTF
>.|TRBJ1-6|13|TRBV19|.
TGTGCCAGTAGTATGGGCGGGGTTTCACCCCTCCACTTT
CASSMGGVSPLHF
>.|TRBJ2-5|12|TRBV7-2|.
TGTGCCAGCAGCTTAGTACGGGAGACCCAGTACTTC
CASSLVRETQYF
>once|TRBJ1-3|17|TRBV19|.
TGTGCCAGTAGTGTTGGAAGGGGCGACGTCTCTGGAAACACCATATATTTT
CASSVGRGDVSGNTIYF
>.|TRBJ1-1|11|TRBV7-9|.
TGTGCCAGCAGCTTACTCCGAGAGGCTTTCTTT
CASSLLREAFF
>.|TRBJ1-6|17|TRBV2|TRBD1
TGTGCCAGCAGTGAGGGACAGCCGACGGCCTATAATTCACCCCTCCACTTT
CASSEGQPTAYNSPLHF
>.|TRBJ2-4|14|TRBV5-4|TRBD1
TGTGCCAGCAGCTCCCGACAGGGGAAAAACATTCAGTACTTC
CASSSRQGKNIQYF
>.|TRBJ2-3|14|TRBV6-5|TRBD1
TGTGCCAGCATGAAAAGGGGGCGCGCAGATACGCAGTATTTT
CASMKRGRADTQYF
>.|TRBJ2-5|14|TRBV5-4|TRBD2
TGTGCCAGCAGCCCGGGGACTACCCGGGAGACCCAGTACTTC
CASSPGTTRETQYF
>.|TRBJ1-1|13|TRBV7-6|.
TGTGCCAGCAGCTACACAGCGAACACTGAAGCTTTCTTT
CASSYTANTEAFF
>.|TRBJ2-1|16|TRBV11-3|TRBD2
TGTGCCAGCAGCCTCAGGACTAGCGGGGGTTCGAATGAGCAGTTCTTC
CASSLRTSGGSNEQFF
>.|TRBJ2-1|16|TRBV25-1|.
TGTGCCAGCAGTGAATCAGGGGGGAGCTCCTACAATGAGCAGTTCTTC
CASSESGGSSYNEQFF
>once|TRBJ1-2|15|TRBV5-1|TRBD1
TGCGCCAGCAGCTTGGAACAGGGGGTGAGGGATGGCTACACCTTC
CASSLEQGVRDGYTF
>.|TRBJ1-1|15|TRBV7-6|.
TGTGCCAGCAGCCCCCAGGGGTCTACCAACACTGAAGCTTTCTTT
CASSPQGSTNTEAFF
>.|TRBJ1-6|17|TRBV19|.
TGTGCCAGTAGTACGGGGGGACAAAGCTCCTATAATTCACCCCTCCACTTT
CASSTGGQSSYNSPLHF
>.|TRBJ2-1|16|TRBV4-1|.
TGCGCCAGCAGCCGGATAGCGGAAAACTCCTACAATGAGCAGTTCTTC
CASSRIAENSYNEQFF
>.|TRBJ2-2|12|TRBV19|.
TGTGCCAGTAGTATAGAGACTGGGGAGCTGTTTTTT
CASSIETGELFF
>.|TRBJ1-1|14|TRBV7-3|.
TGTGCCAGCAGCTTAGGGGCGGGGCGCACTGAAGCTTTCTTT
CASSLGAGRTEAFF
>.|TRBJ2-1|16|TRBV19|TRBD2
TGTGCCAGTAGTCCCGTGGGCGGCGGGGGGGCTAATGAGCAGTTCTTC
CASSPVGGGGANEQFF
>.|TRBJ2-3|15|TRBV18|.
TGTGCCAGCTCACCTACCATACCAGTCACAGATACGCAGTATTTT
CASSPTIPVTDTQYF
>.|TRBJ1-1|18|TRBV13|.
TGTGCCAGCAGCGCAAATAAAAAAGCGGGGGTTTTCTATGCTGAAGCTTTCTTT
CASSANKKAGVFYAEAFF
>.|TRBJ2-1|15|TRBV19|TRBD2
TGTGCCAGTAGTATAGCCGGGGGAGCGGGGAATGAGCAGTTCTTC
CASSIAGGAGNEQFF
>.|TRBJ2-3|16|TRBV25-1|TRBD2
TGTGCCAGCAGTGAATATGGGCGGGGGGGGACAGATACGCAGTATTTT
CASSEYGRGGTDTQYF
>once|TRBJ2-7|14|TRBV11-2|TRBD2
TGTGCCACGGGAGGGACTAGCGGGAGCTACGAGCAGTACTTC
CATGGTSGSYEQYF
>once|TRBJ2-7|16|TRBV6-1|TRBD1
TGTGCCAGCAGTGAGCACAGGGGCGGGTTCTCCTACGAGCAGTACTTC
CASSEHRGGFSYEQYF
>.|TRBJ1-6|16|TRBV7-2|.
TGTGCCAGCAGCTTAGGAAGTTTGGGGGCGGCTTCACCCTTCCACTTT
CASSLGSLGAASPFHF